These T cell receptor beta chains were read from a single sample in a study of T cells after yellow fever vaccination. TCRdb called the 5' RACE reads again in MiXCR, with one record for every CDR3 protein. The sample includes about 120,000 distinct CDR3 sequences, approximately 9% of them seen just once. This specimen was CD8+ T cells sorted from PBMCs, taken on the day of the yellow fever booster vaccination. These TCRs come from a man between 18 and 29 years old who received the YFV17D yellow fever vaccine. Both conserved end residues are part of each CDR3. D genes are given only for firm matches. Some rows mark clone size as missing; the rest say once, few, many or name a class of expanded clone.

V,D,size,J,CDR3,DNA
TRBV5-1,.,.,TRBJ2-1,CASSLSRGYNEQFF,TGCGCCAGCAGCTTGTCCCGGGGATACAATGAGCAGTTCTTC
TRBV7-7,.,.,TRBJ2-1,CASSSRLVPTNEQFF,TGTGCTAGCAGCTCACGACTAGTTCCCACTAATGAGCAGTTCTTC
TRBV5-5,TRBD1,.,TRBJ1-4,CASSAPGTAKLFF,TGTGCCAGCAGCGCCCCTGGGACAGCTAAACTGTTTTTT
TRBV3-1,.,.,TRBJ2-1,CASSQTGAAEQFF,TGTGCCAGCAGCCAAACGGGGGCTGCTGAGCAGTTCTTC
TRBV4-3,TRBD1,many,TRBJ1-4,CASSPDPGQGGEKLFF,TGCGCCAGCAGCCCAGATCCGGGACAGGGCGGCGAAAAACTGTTTTTT
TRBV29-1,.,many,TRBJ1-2,CSVAISYYGYTF,TGCAGCGTTGCTATAAGCTACTATGGCTACACCTTC
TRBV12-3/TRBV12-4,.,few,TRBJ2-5,CASSFYLSGRDQYF,TGTGCCAGCAGTTTTTACCTGTCGGGACGGGACCAGTACTTC
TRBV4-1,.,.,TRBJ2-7,CASSQDLAGHEQYF,TGCGCCAGCAGCCAAGATTTAGCCGGTCACGAGCAGTACTTC
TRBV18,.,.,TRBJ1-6,CASSPTNSPLHF,TGTGCCAGCTCACCTACCAATTCACCCCTCCACTTT
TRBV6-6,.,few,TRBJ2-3,CASSYGQGSRDTQYF,TGTGCCAGCAGTTACGGGCAGGGATCGAGAGATACGCAGTATTTT
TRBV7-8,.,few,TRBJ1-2,CASSLGPPGYTF,TGTGCCAGCAGCTTAGGGCCACCCGGCTACACCTTC
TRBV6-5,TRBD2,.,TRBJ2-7,CASSPGTTVPSLGEQYF,TGTGCCAGCAGTCCGGGGACTACGGTGCCATCTTTGGGCGAGCAGTACTTC
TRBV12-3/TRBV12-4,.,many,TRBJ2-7,CASKYSGSTYEQYF,TGTGCCAGCAAATACAGCGGCAGTACCTACGAGCAGTACTTC
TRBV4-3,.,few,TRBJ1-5,CASSQDLFSNQPQHF,TGCGCCAGCAGCCAAGACCTCTTCAGCAATCAGCCCCAGCATTTT
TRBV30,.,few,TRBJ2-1,CAWSVEPIVCEQFF,TGTGCCTGGAGTGTAGAGCCCATAGTTTGTGAGCAGTTCTTC
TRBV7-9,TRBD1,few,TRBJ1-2,CASSLDITGDGYTF,TGTGCCAGCAGCTTAGACATAACAGGGGACGGCTACACCTTC
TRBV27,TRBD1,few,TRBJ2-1,CASSITGTGTRYEQFF,TGTGCCAGCAGTATCACCGGGACAGGGACTCGATATGAGCAGTTCTTC
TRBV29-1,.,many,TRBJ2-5,CSVVEGQGRETQYF,TGCAGCGTCGTCGAGGGCCAGGGGAGAGAGACCCAGTACTTC
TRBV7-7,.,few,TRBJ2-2,CASSLVYRRTLNSTGELFF,TGTGCTAGCAGCTTAGTATATAGAAGAACTTTAAATTCCACCGGGGAGCTGTTTTTT
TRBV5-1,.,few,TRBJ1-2,CASSLRSAGLYGYTF,TGCGCCAGCAGCTTGAGGAGTGCGGGGTTATATGGCTACACCTTC
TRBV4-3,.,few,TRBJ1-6,CASSQDRGENSPLHF,TGCGCCAGCAGCCAAGATAGGGGGGAAAATTCACCCCTCCACTTT
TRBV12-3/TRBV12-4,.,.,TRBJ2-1,CASSADVDEQFF,TGTGCCAGCAGCGCGGACGTCGATGAGCAGTTCTTC
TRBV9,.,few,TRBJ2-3,CASSVGDGGTDTQYF,TGTGCCAGCAGCGTAGGGGACGGGGGCACAGATACGCAGTATTTT
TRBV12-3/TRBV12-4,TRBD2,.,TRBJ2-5,CASSRTRGLGVDGETQYF,TGTGCCAGCAGCCGGACCAGGGGACTAGGAGTGGACGGGGAGACCCAGTACTTC
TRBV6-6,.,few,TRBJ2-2,CASSPRGVGGELFF,TGTGCCAGCAGTCCCAGGGGGGTAGGCGGGGAGCTGTTTTTT
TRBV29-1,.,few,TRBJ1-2,CSVRLRDGYTF,TGCAGCGTACGGCTAAGGGATGGCTACACCTTC
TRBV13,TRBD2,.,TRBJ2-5,CASSSRDRLAGGLIF,TGTGCCAGCAGCTCTCGGGATAGACTAGCGGGCGGACTTATCTTC
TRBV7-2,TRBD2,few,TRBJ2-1,CASSLSGVYNEQFF,TGTGCCAGCAGCCTGAGCGGGGTCTACAATGAGCAGTTCTTC
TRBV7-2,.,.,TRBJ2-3,CASSNRDITTDTQYF,TGTGCCAGCAGCAACCGGGACATAACCACAGATACGCAGTATTTT
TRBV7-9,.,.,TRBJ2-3,CASTRGGDPSTDTQYF,TGTGCCAGCACCCGTGGCGGGGACCCTAGCACAGATACGCAGTATTTT
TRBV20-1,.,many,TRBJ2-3,CSAITDTQYF,TGCAGTGCCATCACAGATACGCAGTATTTT
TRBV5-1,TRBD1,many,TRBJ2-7,CASSLTLGQGNDEQYF,TGCGCCAGTAGTCTAACCCTGGGACAGGGGAATGACGAGCAGTACTTC
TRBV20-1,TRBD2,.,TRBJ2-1,CSARGRGGSSYNEQFF,TGCAGTGCTAGAGGTCGCGGGGGGAGCTCCTACAATGAGCAGTTCTTC
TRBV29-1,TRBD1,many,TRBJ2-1,CSVEDQTGGINEQFF,TGCAGCGTTGAAGACCAGACAGGGGGCATCAATGAGCAGTTCTTC
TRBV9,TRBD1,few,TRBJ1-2,CASSAGQGANYGYTF,TGTGCCAGCAGCGCCGGACAGGGGGCTAACTATGGCTACACCTTC
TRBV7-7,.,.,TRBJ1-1,CASSFELNTEAFF,TGTGCCAGCAGCTTTGAGCTGAACACTGAAGCTTTCTTT
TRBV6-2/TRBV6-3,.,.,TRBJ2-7,CASGSSGLSYEQYF,TGTGCCAGCGGGAGTAGCGGACTCTCCTACGAGCAGTACTTC